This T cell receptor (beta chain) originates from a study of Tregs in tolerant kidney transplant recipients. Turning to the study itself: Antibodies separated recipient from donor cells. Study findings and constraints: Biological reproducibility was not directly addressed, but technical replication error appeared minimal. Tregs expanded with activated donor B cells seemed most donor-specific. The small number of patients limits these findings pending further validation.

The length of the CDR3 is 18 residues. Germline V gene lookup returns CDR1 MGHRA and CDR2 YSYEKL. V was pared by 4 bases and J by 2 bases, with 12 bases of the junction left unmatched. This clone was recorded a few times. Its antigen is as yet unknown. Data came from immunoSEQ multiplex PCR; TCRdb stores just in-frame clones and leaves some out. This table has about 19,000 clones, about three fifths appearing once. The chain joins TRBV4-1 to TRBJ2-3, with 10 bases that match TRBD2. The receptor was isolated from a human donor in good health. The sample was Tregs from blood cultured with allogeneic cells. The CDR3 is CASSRSSGGVILTDTQYF. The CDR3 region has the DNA TGCGCCAGCAGCCGTTCCAGCGGGGGGGTCATACTCACAGATACGCAGTATTTT.